Following are 5 T cell receptor beta chains from one sample sequenced in a study of graft-versus-host responses after intestinal transplantation. Sequencing was performed with immunoSEQ multiplex PCR; in TCRdb, only in-frame clones are kept and a portion is missing. The sample consists of 6,500 to 10,000 clones, approximately 30% of them appearing once. The source was alloreactive CD4+ T cells from a mixed lymphocyte reaction culture, collected before intestinal transplant. Subset noted: CFSE-low proliferating T cells sorted from approximately 6-day pre-transplant mixed lymphocyte reaction (GvH or HvG direction). Receptor source: a human patient who received an intestinal transplant.

The CDR3 region is CASSEAHGYSGNTIYF. CDR3 sequence (DNA): TGTGCCAGCAGTGAAGCCCACGGGTACTCTGGAAACACCATATATTTT. This chain links TRBV6-1 with TRBJ1-3, with D hard to call. Trimming left V 0 bases short and J 0 bases short, with 9 bases between. Germline CDR1 is MNHNS and CDR2 is SASEGT. The CDR3 has 16 residues.

V and J are TRBV6-6 and TRBJ2-1, with D perhaps matching TRBD1 (6 bases). V was clipped by 0 bases and J by 7 bases, with 10 bases between them. The CDR3 runs to 14 residues. Germline CDR1 and CDR2: MNHNY and SVGAGI (reference sequence). CDR3 amino acids: CASSYSERGNEQFF. The CDR3 nucleotides read TGTGCCAGCAGTTACTCGGAGAGGGGGAATGAGCAGTTCTTC.

This chain connects TRBV18 to TRBJ2-7; the D gene is possibly TRBD1 (6 bases). The CDR3 runs 14 residues. Germline V lookup: CDR1 KGHSH, CDR2 LQKENI. V was trimmed by 4 bases and J by 7 bases, leaving 17 bases between them. DNA of the CDR3: TGTGCCAGCTCACAAATGGACAGTAACGGGGAGCAGTACTTC. Its translation: CASSQMDSNGEQYF.

The chain combines TRBV5-1 with TRBJ1-4; no clear D. Germline lookup yields CDR1 SGHRS and CDR2 YFSETQ. Trimming removed 3 bases at V and 2 bases at J, with 14 bases between. The CDR3 runs to 16 residues. CDR3 DNA: TGCGCCAGCAGCTGGACTCCGGGAGGCACTAATGAAAAACTGTTTTTT. It yields the protein CASSWTPGGTNEKLFF.

In regard to this clone: The junction differs from germline at one of its ends, possibly a read error. J is TRBJ1-2 and V is TRBV4-1, with D hard to call. Germline V gene sequence: CDR1 MGHRA, CDR2 YSYEKL. CDR3 length equals 13 residues. The CDR3, as DNA: TGCGCCAGCAACCAAGACCACGCCGGGGGCTACACCTTC. The encoded protein is CASNQDHAGGYTF.